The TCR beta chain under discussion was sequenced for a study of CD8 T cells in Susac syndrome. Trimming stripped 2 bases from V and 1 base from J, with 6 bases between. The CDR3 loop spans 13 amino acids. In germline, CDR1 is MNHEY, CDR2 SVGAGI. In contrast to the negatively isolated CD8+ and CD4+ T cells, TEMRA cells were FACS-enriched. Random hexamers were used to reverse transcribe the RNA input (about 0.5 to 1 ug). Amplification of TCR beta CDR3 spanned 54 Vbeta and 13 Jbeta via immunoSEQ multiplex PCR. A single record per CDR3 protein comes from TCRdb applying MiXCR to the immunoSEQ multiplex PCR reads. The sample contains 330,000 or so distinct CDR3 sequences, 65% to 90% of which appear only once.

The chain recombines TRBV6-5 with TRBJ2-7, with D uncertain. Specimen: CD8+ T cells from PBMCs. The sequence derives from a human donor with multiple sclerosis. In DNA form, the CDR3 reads TGTGCCAGCAGTTACGCCTATTCCTACGAGCAGTACTTC. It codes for CASSYAYSYEQYF.